Each of the 32 T cell receptor beta chains below was sequenced from the same sample in a study of blood T cell repertoires in COVID-19. The assay was immunoSEQ multiplex PCR, and TCRdb's table has in-frame clones only and misses some. The repertoire holds 85,000 to 110,000 clones, with around nine tenths as singletons. Sequencing input: peripheral blood. The receptor source for this set is a man between 50 and 59 years old in a cohort sampled during active COVID-19.

This clone has only a few counts. The chain recombines TRBV7-2 with TRBJ2-2, with 8 bases identical to TRBD2. Trimming at V came to 3 bases and at J to 4 bases, leaving 4 bases not matched to a gene. Germline CDR1 and CDR2: SGHTA and FQGNSA. There are 15 residues in the CDR3. CDR3 nucleotides: TGTGCCAGCAGCTTGACGGGGGGGCCCACCGGGGAGCTGTTTTTT. This codes for CASSLTGGPTGELFF.

The chain uses TRBV5-1 and TRBJ1-4; perhaps TRBD1 as D (6 bases). Trimming took off 4 bases at V and 5 bases at J, with 12 bases between the two ends. The germline CDR1 and CDR2 sequences are SGHRS and YFSETQ. This CDR3 is 14 amino acids long. In DNA, the CDR3 is TGCGCCAGCAGCCTCGGGAGGGGGAATGAAAAACTGTTTTTT. Its translation is CASSLGRGNEKLFF.

The V call is TRBV6-6, the J call TRBJ2-7; 7 bases agree with TRBD1. J lost 5 bases, V lost 5 bases, and 9 bases had no gene match. The CDR3 covers 14 residues. Per germline, CDR1 MNHNY and CDR2 SVGAGI (reference sequence). For the CDR3, the DNA is TGTGCCAGCAGTCCCTCGACAGGGTCCCACGAGCAGTACTTC. Amino acids: CASSPSTGSHEQYF.

This clone was seen once. The V gene is TRBV2, the J gene TRBJ2-3; 10 bases are shared with TRBD2. V gave up 6 bases and J gave up 5 bases; unmatched junction bases: 8. Germline V CDR1 and CDR2: SNHLY, FYNNEI. The CDR3 loop spans 15 amino acids. CDR3 in DNA: TGTGCCAGCAGCGAGCGACTAGCGGGCTTAGATACGCAGTATTTT. Protein: CASSERLAGLDTQYF.

J is TRBJ1-1 and V is TRBV9; D is undetermined. Trimming removed 6 bases from V and 0 bases from J, with 9 bases in between. CDR3 length: 13 residues. The germline V gene encodes CDR1 SGDLS and CDR2 YYNGEE. The CDR3 sequence is CASTRGMNTEAFF. DNA of the CDR3: TGTGCCAGCACCCGAGGAATGAACACTGAAGCTTTCTTT.

The rearrangement joins TRBV28 to TRBJ1-2; 9 bases agree with TRBD1. The CDR3 covers 15 residues. Germline V gene sequence: CDR1 MDHEN, CDR2 SYDVKM. J gave up 2 bases and V 5 bases, and 6 bases lay outside the gene matches. For the CDR3, the DNA is TGTGCCAGCAGTCCTCGGACAGGGGCGAACTATGGCTACACCTTC. Translated: CASSPRTGANYGYTF.

The genes are TRBV28 and TRBJ2-1; 8 nucleotides line up with TRBD1. The ends lost 3 bases at V and 5 bases at J; junction bases unmatched: 9. The CDR3 length is 16 residues. The germline gives CDR1 MDHEN, CDR2 SYDVKM. The CDR3 is CASSFLGQETHNEQFF. The CDR3 nucleotides read TGTGCCAGCAGTTTCCTGGGACAGGAAACACACAATGAGCAGTTCTTC.

The V and J genes are TRBV9 and TRBJ1-1; TRBD1 matches 12 bases. Germline V lookup: CDR1 SGDLS, CDR2 YYNGEE. Losses at the gene ends were 4 bases for V and 1 base for J; bases not matched to a gene: 11. The CDR3 contains 18 residues. CDR3 region: CASSSLPGQGAGNTEAFF. As DNA, the CDR3 is TGTGCCAGCAGCTCTCTACCGGGACAGGGGGCCGGGAACACTGAAGCTTTCTTT.

V is TRBV9 and J is TRBJ1-3; 7 nucleotides match TRBD1. This CDR3 spans 14 amino acids. CDR1 is SGDLS, CDR2 YYNGEE, per germline. Trimming removed 3 bases from V and 6 bases from J; junction bases left unmatched: 6. DNA of the CDR3: TGTGCCAGCAGCGCAGGACAGGCCGCAAACACCATATATTTT. Its protein product is CASSAGQAANTIYF.

This clone was observed a handful of times. V and J are TRBV19 and TRBJ1-1, with 7 bases lining up with TRBD1. Germline assignment: CDR1 LNHDA and CDR2 SQIVND (reference sequence). Trimming cost V 2 bases and J 0 bases; bases outside gene matches: 9. This CDR3 contains 17 residues. In nucleotides, the CDR3 is TGTGCCAGTAGTATACGAAGGGGGCCCAACCTGAACACTGAAGCTTTCTTT. Its protein product is CASSIRRGPNLNTEAFF.

V and J are TRBV18 and TRBJ2-3; D possibly corresponds to TRBD1 (6 bases). The CDR3 loop spans 16 amino acids. Germline V gives CDR1 KGHSH, CDR2 LQKENI. V lost 0 bases and J lost 1, with 11 bases in between. The CDR3 region has the DNA TGTGCCAGCTCACCACCGGGCAGGGGACGCACAGATACGCAGTATTTT. This encodes CASSPPGRGRTDTQYF. Full variable domain (remainder filled in from reference TRBV18 and TRBJ2-3): NAGVMQNPRHLVRRRGQEARLRCSPMKGHSHVYWYRQLPEEGLKFMVYLQKENIIDESGMPKERFSAEFPKEGPSILRIQQVVRGDSAAYFCASSPPGRGRTDTQYFGPGTRLTVL.

The rearrangement links TRBV9 to TRBJ1-4, with D possibly being TRBD1 (5 bases). The germline CDR1 and CDR2 sequences are SGDLS and YYNGEE. The CDR3 sequence is 13 residues long. V was shortened by 0 bases and J by 8 bases, with 8 bases between the two germline ends. The DNA of the CDR3 is TGTGCCAGCAGCGTAGGACCAGGGGAAAAACTGTTTTTT. The encoded protein is CASSVGPGEKLFF.

The chain links TRBV6-5 to TRBJ2-1; TRBD2 might be the D (7 bases). This CDR3 spans 15 amino acids. With 6 bases removed from V and 4 bases from J, the gap between germline ends came to 16 bases. Germline-derived CDR1 and CDR2 are MNHEY and SVGAGI. The CDR3 region is CASRSTGGPYNEQFF. DNA for the CDR3: TGTGCCAGCAGAAGCACCGGGGGGCCTTACAATGAGCAGTTCTTC.

The chain employs TRBV28 and TRBJ1-4, with 8 bases fitting TRBD1. This CDR3 is built from 16 residues. V lost 4 bases to trimming and J lost 3 bases; unmatched junction nucleotides: 7. Germline CDR1 MDHEN, CDR2 SYDVKM. CDR3 amino acids: CASSSPGGSANEKLFF. The CDR3 DNA follows: TGTGCCAGCAGTTCCCCAGGGGGCTCCGCTAATGAAAAACTGTTTTTT.

CDR3: CASSQDSGTSGGPSTDTQYF. The CDR3 DNA reads as TGTGCCAGCAGCCAAGATTCGGGGACTAGCGGGGGGCCCTCCACAGATACGCAGTATTTT. The rearrangement joins TRBV4-2 to TRBJ2-3; TRBD2 aligns across 15 bases. The V and J ends lost 0 bases and 2 bases, in that order; junction bases with no gene match: 9. This CDR3 contains 20 residues. From germline, CDR1 is LGHNA and CDR2 YNFKEQ.

This clone was observed once. The chain is built from TRBV28 and TRBJ2-7; weak D call: TRBD2 (6 bases). From germline, CDR1 is MDHEN and CDR2 SYDVKM. The CDR3 consists of 15 residues. V lost 1 base and J lost 3, with 13 bases in between. In nucleotides, the CDR3 is TGTGCCAGCAGTTTATATGGGTTGGGACTCTACGAGCAGTACTTC. The encoded protein is CASSLYGLGLYEQYF.

The V call is TRBV6-5, the J call TRBJ2-2, with TRBD2 identical over 7 bases. The CDR3 sequence is 12 residues long. Germline V gene lookup returns CDR1 MNHEY and CDR2 SVGAGI. V shed 8 bases and J 5 bases; nucleotides not matched to a gene: 2. CDR3 amino acids: CASAGVTGELFF. For the CDR3, the DNA is TGTGCCAGCGCGGGGGTAACCGGGGAGCTGTTTTTT.

The chain has TRBV3-1 (or the pseudogene TRBV3-2) and TRBJ1-1, with a tentative D call TRBD1 (6 bases). The CDR3 runs to 14 residues. Germline CDR1 and CDR2: LGHDT and YNNKEL (reference sequence). Trimming cost V 5 bases and J 3 bases, with 13 bases left between them. The CDR3 region has the DNA TGTGCCAGCAGCAAGTCGACAGGACACACTGAAGCTTTCTTT. It codes for CASSKSTGHTEAFF.

V gene TRBV28 combines with J gene TRBJ2-5; TRBD2 might be the D (7 bases). The CDR3 runs to 15 residues. V was clipped by 4 bases and J by 3 bases, with 15 bases between them. The V gene's germline CDR1 is MDHEN and CDR2 SYDVKM. The CDR3 nucleotides are TGTGCCAGCAGTTCTATGGGGGGGGGCAAAGAGACCCAGTACTTC. Its protein is CASSSMGGGKETQYF.

The rearrangement uses TRBV27 and TRBJ1-2; 9 bases align to TRBD1. The CDR3 spans 15 residues. V lost 0 bases, J lost 3 bases, and 2 bases stayed unmatched. Germline V lookup: CDR1 MNHEY, CDR2 SMNVEV (reference sequence). The CDR3 reads CASSLSRTGDYGYTF. For the CDR3, the DNA is TGTGCCAGCAGTTTATCGAGGACAGGGGACTATGGCTACACCTTC.

The rearrangement uses TRBV24-1 and TRBJ2-1; 9 bases agree with TRBD1. V was pared by 2 bases and J by 3 bases, with 7 bases of the junction left unmatched. The CDR3 covers 17 residues. Germline loops: CDR1 KGHDR, CDR2 SFDVKD. CDR3 sequence: CATSDSTGTGYYNEQFF. The CDR3 coding sequence is TGTGCCACCAGTGATTCTACCGGGACAGGGTACTACAATGAGCAGTTCTTC.

This chain joins TRBV9 and TRBJ2-2, with TRBD1 matching 7 bases. The germline V gene encodes CDR1 SGDLS and CDR2 YYNGEE. The CDR3 sequence is 16 residues long. Germline trimming cut 4 bases from V and 2 bases from J; bases unmatched to any gene: 8. The CDR3 nucleotides read TGTGCCAGCAGCCCATACCGGGACAGCAACACCGGGGAGCTGTTTTTT. This gives the protein CASSPYRDSNTGELFF.

The chain has TRBV4-1 and TRBJ2-3, with TRBD2 matching over 8 bases. Germline values: CDR1 MGHRA, CDR2 YSYEKL. This CDR3 comprises 16 residues. The V and J ends lost 0 bases and 4 bases, in that order; junction bases with no gene match: 6. Here the CDR3 DNA reads TGCGCCAGCAGCCAAGATGTGGGGCGGGGGGCAGATACGCAGTATTTT. Translated: CASSQDVGRGADTQYF.

V and J are TRBV5-5 and TRBJ2-1; no clear D. The CDR3 sequence is 14 residues long. Germline V gene data show CDR1 as SGHKS and CDR2 as YYEKEE (reference sequence). The ends were cut back, 3 bases at V and 6 bases at J, with 13 bases in the middle. The CDR3 reads CASSSVLSGNEQFF. The CDR3 DNA sequence: TGTGCCAGCAGCTCGGTTTTGTCCGGCAATGAGCAGTTCTTC.

This chain links TRBV7-9 with TRBJ2-1; 14 bases align to TRBD2. The V gene end was trimmed by 5 bases and the J gene end by 0 bases; junction bases not matched to a gene: 9. Germline assignment: CDR1 SEHNR and CDR2 FQNEAQ (reference sequence). This CDR3 spans 19 amino acids. The CDR3 loop is CASSRGTSGGLGSYNEQFF. DNA of the CDR3: TGTGCCAGCAGCCGGGGGACTAGCGGGGGCTTGGGCTCCTACAATGAGCAGTTCTTC.

This chain connects TRBV10-3 to TRBJ2-1; 9 bases agree with TRBD1. The CDR3 sequence is 14 residues long. CDR1 is ENHRY, CDR2 SYGVKD, per germline. V lost 4 bases and J lost 9; bases outside the gene matches: 7. CDR3 DNA sequence: TGTGCCATCAGTGGCGGGACAGGGTGGACTGAGCAGTTCTTC. This gives the protein CAISGGTGWTEQFF.

DNA for the CDR3: TGTGCCAGCAATAGACAGGGCAAGTACGAGCAGTACGTC. This translates into CASNRQGKYEQYV. The J gene is TRBJ2-7, the V gene TRBV6-5; 7 bases map to TRBD1. After removal of 7 bases from V and 4 bases from J, the junction contained 7 bases not matched to a gene. The germline V gene has CDR1 MNHEY and CDR2 SVGAGI. There are 13 residues in the CDR3.

The gene calls are TRBV19 and TRBJ1-6; TRBD1 agrees at 11 bases. The germline V gene encodes CDR1 LNHDA and CDR2 SQIVND (reference sequence). There are 18 residues in the CDR3. The trim removed 5 bases at V and 5 bases at J, leaving 11 bases unmatched. CDR3 loop: CASSVIPGQGVNNSPLHF. CDR3 nucleotides: TGTGCCAGTAGTGTCATCCCGGGACAGGGGGTCAATAATTCACCCCTCCACTTT.

The chain joins TRBV5-6 to TRBJ2-3; no definite D call. The length of the CDR3 is 14 residues. V was pared by 0 bases and J by 6 bases, with 11 bases between. CDR1 and CDR2 from the germline V gene are SGHDT and YYEEEE. The CDR3 DNA reads TGTGCCAGCAGCTTGGCCTCCGGGTCTGATACGCAGTATTTT. Translation gives CASSLASGSDTQYF.

The J gene is TRBJ2-1, the V gene TRBV5-5; TRBD1 might be the D (5 bases). CDR3 length equals 13 residues. Germline V CDR1 and CDR2: SGHKS, YYEKEE (reference sequence). Trimming pared 1 base from V and 6 bases from J, leaving 8 bases between. Here the CDR3 DNA reads TGTGCCAGCAGCTTGCCAGGGTTCAATGAGCAGTTCTTC. As protein: CASSLPGFNEQFF.

Here the CDR3 reads CASSIEQTRLHYEQYF. The CDR3 DNA is TGTGCCAGTAGTATAGAACAGACCCGGCTTCACTACGAGCAGTACTTC. The genes are TRBV19 and TRBJ2-7; no clear D. V shed 0 bases and J shed 3 bases, with 15 bases lying between them. CDR1 and CDR2 from the germline V gene are LNHDA and SQIVND (reference sequence). This CDR3 spans 16 amino acids.

This clone was seen only a few times. V usage is TRBV5-1 and J usage is TRBJ1-6; D uncertain. CDR3 length: 15 amino acids. Germline-derived CDR1 and CDR2 are SGHRS and YFSETQ. V gave up 4 bases and J gave up 13 bases, with 21 bases separating them. CDR3 in amino acids: CASSATDGGRGPLHF. The CDR3 DNA reads as TGCGCCAGCAGCGCGACGGACGGCGGTCGCGGGCCCCTCCACTTT.